Each of the 23 T cell receptor beta chains below was sequenced from the same sample in a study of cytotoxic CD8 clonotypes in ibrutinib-treated CLL. Measured with immunoSEQ multiplex PCR; TCRdb has only the in-frame clones, and not every one. The sample lists 200,000 to 250,000 clones, 79% seen once, with roughly an eighth in the top ten. The input for sequencing was PBMCs, taken after 12 months of ibrutinib treatment. The receptors come from a human donor with chronic lymphocytic leukemia.

This clone came up a few times. The chain carries TRBV6-5 and TRBJ1-2, with D possibly matching TRBD1 (5 bases). Germline assignment: CDR1 MNHEY and CDR2 SVGAGI. V shed 1 base and J shed 0 bases, with 12 bases lying between them. The CDR3 is 16 amino acids. DNA of the CDR3: TGTGCCAGCAGTTACTGGATCGGGACGGCTAACTATGGCTACACCTTC. It translates to CASSYWIGTANYGYTF.

V and J are TRBV9 and TRBJ2-3; D is possibly TRBD1 (5 bases). CDR3 length: 14 amino acids. Germline V lookup: CDR1 SGDLS, CDR2 YYNGEE. The V and J ends lost 0 bases and 2 bases respectively, with 7 bases between them. The CDR3 coding sequence is TGTGCCAGCAGCGTAGAAGGGGTCACAGATACGCAGTATTTT. This translates into CASSVEGVTDTQYF.

The V gene is TRBV28, the J gene TRBJ2-5; no clear D gene. The CDR3 is made up of 13 amino acids. Looked up from germline, CDR1 is MDHEN and CDR2 is SYDVKM. The V end lost 1 base, the J end lost 5 bases, and 8 bases lay between the germline ends. The CDR3 here is CASSLYLEETQYF. CDR3 coding DNA: TGTGCCAGCAGTTTATACCTTGAGGAGACCCAGTACTTC. The full variable domain, its missing parts supplied by reference TRBV28 and TRBJ2-5, is DVKVTQSSRYLVKRTGEKVFLECVQDMDHENMFWYRQDPGLGLRLIYFSYDVKMKEKGDIPEGYSVSREKKERFSLILESASTNQTSMYLCASSLYLEETQYFGPGTRLLVL.

V is TRBV25-1 and J is TRBJ2-1, with 13 bases that match TRBD2. The CDR3 totals 15 residues. After removal of 4 bases from V and 6 bases from J, the junction contained 3 bases not matched to a gene. CDR1 is MGHDK and CDR2 is SYGVNS in the germline V gene. The CDR3 DNA sequence: TGTGCCAGCAGTGGGACTAGCGGGAGCAGCAATGAGCAGTTCTTC. Its translation: CASSGTSGSSNEQFF. The whole variable domain, remainder taken from reference TRBV25-1 and TRBJ2-1, is EADIYQTPRYLVIGTGKKITLECSQTMGHDKMYWYQQDPGMELHLIHYSYGVNSTEKGDLSSESTVSRIRTEHFPLTLESARPSHTSQYLCASSGTSGSSNEQFFGPGTRLTVL.

J is TRBJ1-6 and V is TRBV18, with D uncertain. V lost 2 bases and J lost 6, with 11 bases in between. The CDR3 contains 15 residues. Germline-derived CDR1 and CDR2 are KGHSH and LQKENI. CDR3 in amino acids: CASSPSVQINSPLHF. The CDR3 DNA sequence: TGTGCCAGCTCACCATCGGTACAGATTAATTCACCCCTCCACTTT.

The chain links TRBV4-1 to TRBJ1-2, with 7 bases that match TRBD1. V was clipped by 1 base and J by 6 bases; unmatched bases: 20. Germline lookup yields CDR1 MGHRA and CDR2 YSYEKL. This CDR3 region has 19 residues. For the CDR3, the DNA is TGCGCCAGCAGCCAAGTTCGCGGAGGGGGCTCTTGGGCGGTAAATGGCTACACCTTC. Its protein is CASSQVRGGGSWAVNGYTF.

In its sample, this clone was seen a few times. V gene TRBV9 combines with J gene TRBJ2-5; perhaps TRBD2 as D (6 bases). V was trimmed by 4 bases and J by 2 bases, leaving 24 bases between them. This CDR3 comprises 18 residues. In germline, CDR1 is SGDLS, CDR2 YYNGEE. The CDR3 DNA reads TGTGCCAGCAGCCCCATGACTAGTCGCACTTTCGGACAAGAGACCCAGTACTTC. Its protein is CASSPMTSRTFGQETQYF. Full variable domain (remainder filled in from reference TRBV9 and TRBJ2-5): DSGVTQTPKHLITATGQRVTLRCSPRSGDLSVYWYQQSLDQGLQFLIQYYNGEERAKGNILERFSAQQFPDLHSELNLSSLELGDSALYFCASSPMTSRTFGQETQYFGPGTRLLVL.

The chain has TRBV9 and TRBJ2-1, with unresolved D. Trimming took 5 bases from V and 8 from J, leaving 17 bases between them. Germline CDR1 is SGDLS and CDR2 is YYNGEE. The CDR3 length is 14 residues. CDR3 in amino acids: CASRRARPGDEQFF. The CDR3 DNA sequence: TGTGCCAGCAGACGCGCGCGCCCTGGGGATGAGCAGTTCTTC. The whole variable domain, filled in from reference TRBV9 and TRBJ2-1, reads DSGVTQTPKHLITATGQRVTLRCSPRSGDLSVYWYQQSLDQGLQFLIQYYNGEERAKGNILERFSAQQFPDLHSELNLSSLELGDSALYFCASRRARPGDEQFFGPGTRLTVL.

This clone was observed a few times. The V and J genes are TRBV5-4 and TRBJ1-1; D ambiguous. V was trimmed by 7 bases and J by 6 bases, leaving 13 bases between them. Germline-derived CDR1 and CDR2 are SGHNT and YYREEE (reference sequence). The CDR3 consists of 12 residues. CDR3 bases: TGTGCCAGCTCCCCACGGGGTTCTGAAGCTTTCTTT. Amino acid sequence: CASSPRGSEAFF.

The chain couples TRBV10-3 to TRBJ2-1, with 11 bases aligning to TRBD1. The germline V gene encodes CDR1 ENHRY and CDR2 SYGVKD. The CDR3 consists of 17 residues. Trimming cost V 2 bases and J 5 bases; bases outside gene matches: 8. CDR3 bases: TGTGCCATCAGTGAGACCGCCGGGACAGGGGGAAACAATGAGCAGTTCTTC. Translated: CAISETAGTGGNNEQFF.

This clone was recorded only once. The chain combines TRBV6-5 with TRBJ2-3; unclear D gene. The CDR3 runs 16 residues. V was shortened by 0 bases and J by 4 bases, with 14 bases between the two germline ends. Per the germline V gene, CDR1 is MNHEY and CDR2 is SVGAGI. The CDR3 DNA reads as TGTGCCAGCAGTTACTCCGCCGTTGCTTCGGCAGATACGCAGTATTTT. It is translated as CASSYSAVASADTQYF.

The chain recombines TRBV29-1 with TRBJ2-2; no clear D gene. Deletions cut 4 bases from V and 4 bases from J, with 7 bases between. This CDR3 has 12 amino acids. From germline, CDR1 is SQVTM and CDR2 ANQGSEA. Written as DNA, the CDR3 is TGCAGCGTTGTGGTCGGCACCGGGGAGCTGTTTTTT. This gives the protein CSVVVGTGELFF.

This chain uses TRBV5-4 with TRBJ1-4, with 10 bases fitting TRBD1. This CDR3 region has 17 residues. With 0 bases clipped from V and 6 bases from J, the junction kept 8 bases outside the gene matches. Per the germline V gene, CDR1 is SGHNT and CDR2 is YYREEE (reference sequence). The CDR3 sequence is CASSLGQGAHRDEKLFF. CDR3 nucleotide sequence: TGTGCCAGCAGCTTGGGACAGGGGGCGCATAGGGATGAAAAACTGTTTTTT.

V usage is TRBV30 and J usage is TRBJ1-6; the D is unclear. This CDR3 has 14 amino acids. Trimming removed 8 bases from V and 4 bases from J, with 15 bases in between. The germline CDR1 and CDR2 sequences are GTSNPN and SVGIG (reference sequence). CDR3 DNA sequence: TGTGCCACAGCGGTCACCGTGTATAATTCACCCCTCCACTTT. Translation gives CATAVTVYNSPLHF.

The gene calls are TRBV30 and TRBJ1-2, with D uncertain. V gave up 1 base and J gave up 4 bases, with 7 bases separating them. Germline lookup yields CDR1 GTSNPN and CDR2 SVGIG (reference sequence). This CDR3 contains 12 residues. CDR3 in DNA: TGTGCCTGGAGTGGTGCGGTCTATGGCTACACCTTC. This translates into CAWSGAVYGYTF.

This chain links TRBV7-9 with TRBJ2-7; the D call may be TRBD1 or TRBD2 (5 bases each). The CDR3 spans 13 residues. The V and J ends lost 3 bases and 2 bases respectively, with 8 bases between them. Germline V gives CDR1 SEHNR, CDR2 FQNEAQ (reference sequence). The CDR3 DNA follows: TGTGCCAGCAGCTTCCGGGACCCCTACGAGCAGTACTTC. It codes for CASSFRDPYEQYF.

The V call is TRBV6-1, the J call TRBJ1-1; 9 bases match TRBD1. V lost 2 bases and J lost 9; bases outside the gene matches: 10. Germline CDR1 MNHNS, CDR2 SASEGT. The CDR3 has 15 residues. The CDR3 here is CASSEQQGAQRQAFF. CDR3 coding DNA: TGTGCCAGCAGTGAACAACAGGGGGCGCAGAGGCAAGCTTTCTTT.

The chain recombines TRBV6-7 with TRBJ2-7, with D possibly TRBD2 on 7 matching bases. TRBV6-7 is reported as an ORF; its role is uncertain. The CDR3 covers 14 residues. Trimming removed 4 bases from V and 6 bases from J, with 16 bases in between. The CDR3 sequence is CASSWTGGGSEQYF. In DNA form, the CDR3 reads TGTGCCAGCAGTTGGACGGGCGGGGGCTCCGAGCAGTACTTC.

There are a few counts of this clone. The chain joins TRBV11-2 to TRBJ2-7; 9 nucleotides align to TRBD1. Germline assignment: CDR1 SGHAT and CDR2 FQNNGV. The CDR3 spans 16 residues. Germline trimming cut 3 bases from V and 10 bases from J; bases unmatched to any gene: 16. The CDR3 DNA follows: TGTGCCAGCAGCTTTCAACAGGGGGCACCTCCCCTCCCCCAGTACTTC. Its translation: CASSFQQGAPPLPQYF.

The chain uses TRBV9 and TRBJ2-4; D gene ambiguous. V was trimmed by 0 bases and J by 8 bases, leaving 12 bases between them. This CDR3 comprises 14 residues. Germline V CDR1 and CDR2: SGDLS, YYNGEE. The CDR3 reads CASSVGGPADIQYF. DNA for the CDR3: TGTGCCAGCAGCGTAGGGGGTCCCGCGGACATTCAGTACTTC.

The J gene is TRBJ1-6, the V gene TRBV5-1; D is undetermined. The CDR3 has 14 residues. The ends were cut back, 2 bases at V and 5 bases at J, with 8 bases in the middle. From germline, CDR1 is SGHRS and CDR2 YFSETQ. In nucleotides, the CDR3 is TGCGCCAGCAGCTTACCAGAAGATAATTCACCCCTCCACTTT. Its translation: CASSLPEDNSPLHF.

In nucleotides, the CDR3 is TGTGCCAGCAGCTCCCCGCTCGGGGACTCACCCCTCCACTTT. Amino acids: CASSSPLGDSPLHF. The gene calls are TRBV7-9 and TRBJ1-6, with D possibly TRBD1 on 5 matching bases. CDR3 length equals 14 residues. Germline V gene data show CDR1 as SEHNR and CDR2 as FQNEAQ (reference sequence). Trimming stripped 4 bases from V and 10 bases from J, with 14 bases between.

This clone was counted between two and nine times. The chain links TRBV15 to TRBJ2-5; TRBD1 agrees at 8 bases. Per the germline V gene, CDR1 is LNHNV and CDR2 is YYDKDF (reference sequence). The V segment lost 3 bases and the J segment 7 bases; nucleotides outside the gene matches: 7. The length of the CDR3 is 14 residues. CDR3 nucleotides: TGTGCCACCAGCAGCTCAGGGGGCGCTGGGACCCAGTACTTC. This translates into CATSSSGGAGTQYF.